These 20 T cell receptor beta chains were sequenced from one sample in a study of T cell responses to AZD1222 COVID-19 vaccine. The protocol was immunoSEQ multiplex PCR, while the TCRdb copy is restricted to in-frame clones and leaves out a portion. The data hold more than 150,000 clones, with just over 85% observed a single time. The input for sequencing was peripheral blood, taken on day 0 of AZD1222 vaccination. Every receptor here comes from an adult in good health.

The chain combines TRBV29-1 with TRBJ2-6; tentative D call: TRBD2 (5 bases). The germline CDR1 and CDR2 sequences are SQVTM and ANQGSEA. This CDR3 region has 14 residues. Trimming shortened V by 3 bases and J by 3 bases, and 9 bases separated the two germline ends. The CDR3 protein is CSVESGIGANVLTF. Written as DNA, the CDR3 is TGCAGCGTTGAGTCGGGGATTGGGGCCAACGTCCTGACTTTC.

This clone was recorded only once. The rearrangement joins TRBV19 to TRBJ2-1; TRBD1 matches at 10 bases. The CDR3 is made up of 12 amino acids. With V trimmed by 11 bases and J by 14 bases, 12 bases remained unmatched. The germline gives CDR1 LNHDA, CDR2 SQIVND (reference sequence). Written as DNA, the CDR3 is TGTGCCTCCGGGACAGGGGACCGGCTGGAGTTCTTC. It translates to CASGTGDRLEFF.

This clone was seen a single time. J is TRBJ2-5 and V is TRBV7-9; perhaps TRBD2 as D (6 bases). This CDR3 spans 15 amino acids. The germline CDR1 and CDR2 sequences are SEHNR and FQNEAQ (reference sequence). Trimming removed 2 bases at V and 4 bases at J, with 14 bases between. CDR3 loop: CASSLLAAGVETQYF. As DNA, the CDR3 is TGTGCCAGCAGCTTATTAGCAGCGGGCGTAGAGACCCAGTACTTC.

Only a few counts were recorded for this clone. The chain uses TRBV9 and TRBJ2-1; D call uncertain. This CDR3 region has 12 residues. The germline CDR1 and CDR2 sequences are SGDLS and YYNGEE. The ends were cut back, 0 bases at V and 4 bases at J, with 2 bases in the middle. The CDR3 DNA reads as TGTGCCAGCAGCGTAGAGTACAATGAGCAGTTCTTC. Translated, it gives CASSVEYNEQFF.

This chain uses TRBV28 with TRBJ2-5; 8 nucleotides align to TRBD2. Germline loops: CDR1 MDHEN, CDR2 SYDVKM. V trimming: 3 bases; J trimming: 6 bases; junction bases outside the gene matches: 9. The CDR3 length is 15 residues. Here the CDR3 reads CASSFGAGAVKTQYF. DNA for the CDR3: TGTGCCAGCAGTTTTGGAGCGGGGGCCGTAAAGACCCAGTACTTC.

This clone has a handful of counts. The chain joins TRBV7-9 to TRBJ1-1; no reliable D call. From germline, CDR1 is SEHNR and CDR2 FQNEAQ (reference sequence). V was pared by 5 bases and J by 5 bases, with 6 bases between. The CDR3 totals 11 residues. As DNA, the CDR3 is TGTGCCAGCAGCCTCGGGACTGAAGCTTTCTTT. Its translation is CASSLGTEAFF.

Here the CDR3 DNA reads TGTGCCAGTACCTTGGGGGGCAACGAAAAACTGTTTTTT. It translates to CASTLGGNEKLFF. This chain connects TRBV19 to TRBJ1-4, with D perhaps matching TRBD1 (6 bases). Trimming removed 7 bases from V and 8 bases from J, with 14 bases in between. Germline loops: CDR1 LNHDA, CDR2 SQIVND (reference sequence). This CDR3 contains 13 residues.

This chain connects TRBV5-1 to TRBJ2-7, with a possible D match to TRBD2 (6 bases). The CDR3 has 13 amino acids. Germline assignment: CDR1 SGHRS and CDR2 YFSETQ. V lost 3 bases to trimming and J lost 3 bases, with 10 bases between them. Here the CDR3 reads CASSSGDHYEQYF. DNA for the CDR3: TGCGCCAGCAGCTCGGGGGATCACTACGAGCAGTACTTC.

The DNA for the CDR3 is TGCGCCAGCAGCTTGGATTCCGGGCCCCTTATCCAAGAGACCCAGTACTTC. Amino acid sequence: CASSLDSGPLIQETQYF. The chain carries TRBV5-1 and TRBJ2-5; D unclear. The CDR3 loop spans 17 amino acids. Germline V gene lookup returns CDR1 SGHRS and CDR2 YFSETQ. The V end was cut by 0 bases, the J end by 1 base, with 16 bases between.

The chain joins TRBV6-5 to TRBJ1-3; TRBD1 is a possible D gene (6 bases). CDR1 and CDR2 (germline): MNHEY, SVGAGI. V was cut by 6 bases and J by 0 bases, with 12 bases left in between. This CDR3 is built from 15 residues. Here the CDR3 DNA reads TGTGCCAGCAGAGAGGGGGTTTTCTCTGGAAACACCATATATTTT. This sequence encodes CASREGVFSGNTIYF.

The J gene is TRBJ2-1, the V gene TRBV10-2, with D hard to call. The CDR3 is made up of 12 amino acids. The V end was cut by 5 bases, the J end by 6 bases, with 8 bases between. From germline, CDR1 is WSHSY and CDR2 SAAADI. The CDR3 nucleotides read TGCGCCAGCAGTAGACTCGGCAATGAGCAGTTCTTC. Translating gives CASSRLGNEQFF.

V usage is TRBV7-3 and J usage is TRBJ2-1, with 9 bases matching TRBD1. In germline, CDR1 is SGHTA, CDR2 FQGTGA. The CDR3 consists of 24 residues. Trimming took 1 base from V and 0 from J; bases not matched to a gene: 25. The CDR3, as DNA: TGTGCCAGCAGCTTAAGATTCACAGGGGGCCTCCTCCTGATTCTGGTGAGCTCCTACAATGAGCAGTTCTTC. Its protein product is CASSLRFTGGLLLILVSSYNEQFF.

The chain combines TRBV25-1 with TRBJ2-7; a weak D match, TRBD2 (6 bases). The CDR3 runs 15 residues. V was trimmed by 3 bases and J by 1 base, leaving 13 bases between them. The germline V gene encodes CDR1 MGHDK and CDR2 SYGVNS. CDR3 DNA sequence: TGTGCCAGCAGTGAGCCGGGGGATAAGTCCTACGAGCAGTACTTC. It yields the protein CASSEPGDKSYEQYF.

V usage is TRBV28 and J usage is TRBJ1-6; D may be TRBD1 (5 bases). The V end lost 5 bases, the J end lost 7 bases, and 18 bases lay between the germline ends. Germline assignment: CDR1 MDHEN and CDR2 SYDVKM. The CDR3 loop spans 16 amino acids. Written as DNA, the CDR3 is TGTGCCAGCAGTAGGGAGCTGGGGGTTGGGAATTCACCCCTCCACTTT. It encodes CASSRELGVGNSPLHF.

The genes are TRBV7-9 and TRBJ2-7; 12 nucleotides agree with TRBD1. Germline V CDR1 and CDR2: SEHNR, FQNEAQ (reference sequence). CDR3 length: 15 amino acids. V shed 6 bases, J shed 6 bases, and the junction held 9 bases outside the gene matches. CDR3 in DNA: TGTGCCAGCAGTCCCACCGGGACAGGGGGCTTCGAGCAGTACTTC. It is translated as CASSPTGTGGFEQYF.

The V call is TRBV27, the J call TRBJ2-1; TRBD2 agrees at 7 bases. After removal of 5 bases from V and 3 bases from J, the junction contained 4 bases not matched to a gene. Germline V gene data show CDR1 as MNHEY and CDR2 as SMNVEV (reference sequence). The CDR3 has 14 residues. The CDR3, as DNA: TGTGCCAGCAGTGTAGCGGGCGGCTACAATGAGCAGTTCTTC. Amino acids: CASSVAGGYNEQFF.

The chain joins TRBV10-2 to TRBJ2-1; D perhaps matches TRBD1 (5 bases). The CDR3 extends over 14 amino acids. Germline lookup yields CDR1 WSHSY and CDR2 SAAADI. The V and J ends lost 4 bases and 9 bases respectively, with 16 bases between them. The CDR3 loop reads CASSVGQGSAEQFF. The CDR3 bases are TGCGCCAGCAGTGTTGGTCAGGGCAGCGCTGAGCAGTTCTTC.

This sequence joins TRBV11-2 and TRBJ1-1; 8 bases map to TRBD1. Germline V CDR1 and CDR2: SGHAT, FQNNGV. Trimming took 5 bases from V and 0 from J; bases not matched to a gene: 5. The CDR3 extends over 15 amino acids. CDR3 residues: CASSHTDRVNTEAFF. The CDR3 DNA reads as TGTGCCAGCAGCCATACGGACAGGGTGAACACTGAAGCTTTCTTT.

The CDR3 here is CASSYLSPGRGHGYTF. CDR3 in DNA: TGTGCCAGCAGTTACCTATCTCCCGGCAGGGGGCATGGCTACACCTTC. J is TRBJ1-2 and V is TRBV6-5, with 8 bases aligning to TRBD1. Trimming took 2 bases from V and 6 from J; bases not matched to a gene: 11. This CDR3 has 16 amino acids. CDR1 and CDR2 from the germline V gene are MNHEY and SVGAGI.

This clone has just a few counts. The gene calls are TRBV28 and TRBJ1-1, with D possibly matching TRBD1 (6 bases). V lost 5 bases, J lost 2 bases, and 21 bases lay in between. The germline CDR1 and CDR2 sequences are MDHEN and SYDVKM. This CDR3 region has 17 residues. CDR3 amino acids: CASSPKKRTDENTEAFF. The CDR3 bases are TGTGCCAGCAGTCCAAAGAAACGGACAGACGAAAACACTGAAGCTTTCTTT.